The 2 T cell receptor beta chains in this list originate from one sample, sequenced in a study of blood T cell repertoires in COVID-19. Only in-frame clones appear in the TCRdb table, and some are missing; sequencing was by immunoSEQ multiplex PCR. In the table there are fewer than 120,000 clones, about 85% of which are singletons. Sequenced sample: peripheral blood. Source of these receptors: a human donor in a cohort sampled during active COVID-19.

V is TRBV2 and J is TRBJ2-3; 14 bases agree with TRBD2. The CDR3 sequence is 16 residues long. Germline CDR1 and CDR2: SNHLY and FYNNEI. V trimming: 6 bases; J trimming: 4 bases; junction bases outside the gene matches: 6. The CDR3 region is CASRVGLAGGPDTQYF. CDR3 nucleotides: TGTGCCAGCAGGGTCGGACTAGCGGGAGGACCAGATACGCAGTATTTT.

This clone was seen only once. V gene TRBV5-5 combines with J gene TRBJ2-3; D is unresolved. Germline V CDR1 and CDR2: SGHKS, YYEKEE (reference sequence). The CDR3 is 16 amino acids. Trimming stripped 4 bases from V and 0 bases from J, with 15 bases between. The CDR3 region has the DNA TGTGCCAGCAGCAGCCAAACCATGACTAGCACAGATACGCAGTATTTT. Its translation is CASSSQTMTSTDTQYF.